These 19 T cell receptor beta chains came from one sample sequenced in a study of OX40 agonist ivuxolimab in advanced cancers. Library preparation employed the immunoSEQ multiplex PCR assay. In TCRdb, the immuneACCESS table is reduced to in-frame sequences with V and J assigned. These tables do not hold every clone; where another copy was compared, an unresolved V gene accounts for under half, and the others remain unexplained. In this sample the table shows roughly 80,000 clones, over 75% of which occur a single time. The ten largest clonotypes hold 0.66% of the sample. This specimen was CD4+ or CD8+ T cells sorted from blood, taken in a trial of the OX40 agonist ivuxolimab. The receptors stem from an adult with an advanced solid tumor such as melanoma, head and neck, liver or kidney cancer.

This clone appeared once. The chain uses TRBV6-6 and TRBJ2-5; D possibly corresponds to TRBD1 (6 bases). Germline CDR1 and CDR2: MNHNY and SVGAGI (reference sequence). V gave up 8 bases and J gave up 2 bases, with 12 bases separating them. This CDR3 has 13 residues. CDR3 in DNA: TGTGCCAGCTCAGGGGTGGCACAAGAGACCCAGTACTTC. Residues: CASSGVAQETQYF.

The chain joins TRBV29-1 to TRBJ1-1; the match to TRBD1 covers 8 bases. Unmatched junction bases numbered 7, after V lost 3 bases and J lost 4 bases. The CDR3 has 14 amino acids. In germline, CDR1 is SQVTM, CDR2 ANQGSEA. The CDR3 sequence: CSVDSVGTGTEAFF. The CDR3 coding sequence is TGCAGCGTTGATTCGGTAGGGACAGGCACTGAAGCTTTCTTT. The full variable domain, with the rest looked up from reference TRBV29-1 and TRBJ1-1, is SAVISQKPSRDICQRGTSLTIQCQVDSQVTMMFWYRQQPGQSLTLIATANQGSEATYESGFVIDKFPISRPNLTFSTLTVSNMSPEDSSIYLCSVDSVGTGTEAFFGQGTRLTVV.

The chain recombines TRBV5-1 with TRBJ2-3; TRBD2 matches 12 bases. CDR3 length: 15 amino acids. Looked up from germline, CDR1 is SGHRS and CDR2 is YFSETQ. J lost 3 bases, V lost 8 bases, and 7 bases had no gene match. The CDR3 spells CARARTSGATDTQYF. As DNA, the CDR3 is TGCGCCAGGGCCCGGACTAGCGGGGCGACAGATACGCAGTATTTT.

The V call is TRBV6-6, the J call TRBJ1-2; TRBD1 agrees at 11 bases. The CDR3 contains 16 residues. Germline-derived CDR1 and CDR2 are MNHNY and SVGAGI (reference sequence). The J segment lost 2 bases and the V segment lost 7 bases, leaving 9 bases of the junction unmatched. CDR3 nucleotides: TGTGCCAGCACTCTGAGGGACAGGGGGTCAAACTATGGCTACACCTTC. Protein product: CASTLRDRGSNYGYTF.

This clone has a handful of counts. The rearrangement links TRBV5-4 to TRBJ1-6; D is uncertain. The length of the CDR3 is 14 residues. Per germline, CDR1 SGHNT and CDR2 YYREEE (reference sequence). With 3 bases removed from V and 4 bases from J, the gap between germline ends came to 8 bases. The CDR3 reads CASSYGKYNSPLHF. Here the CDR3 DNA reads TGTGCCAGCAGCTATGGGAAATATAATTCACCCCTCCACTTT. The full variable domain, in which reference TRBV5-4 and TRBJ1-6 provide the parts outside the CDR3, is ETGVTQSPTHLIKTRGQQVTLRCSSQSGHNTVSWYQQALGQGPQFIFQYYREEENGRGNFPPRFSGLQFPNYSSELNVNALELDDSALYLCASSYGKYNSPLHFGNGTRLTVT.

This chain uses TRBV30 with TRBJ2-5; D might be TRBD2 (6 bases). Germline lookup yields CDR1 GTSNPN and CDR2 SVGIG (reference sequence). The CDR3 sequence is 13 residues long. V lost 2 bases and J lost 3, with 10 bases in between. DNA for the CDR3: TGTGCCTGGAGTCTTGGCGGGGAAGAGACCCAGTACTTC. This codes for CAWSLGGEETQYF. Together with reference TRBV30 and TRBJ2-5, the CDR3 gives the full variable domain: SQTIHQWPATLVQPVGSPLSLECTVEGTSNPNLYWYRQAAGRGLQLLFYSVGIGQISSEVPQNLSASRPQDRQFILSSKKLLLSDSGFYLCAWSLGGEETQYFGPGTRLLVL.

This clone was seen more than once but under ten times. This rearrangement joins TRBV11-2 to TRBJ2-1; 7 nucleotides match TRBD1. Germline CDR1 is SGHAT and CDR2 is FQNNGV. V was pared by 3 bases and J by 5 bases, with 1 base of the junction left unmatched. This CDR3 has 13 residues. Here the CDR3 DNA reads TGTGCCAGCAGCTTGGGACAGAACAATGAGCAGTTCTTC. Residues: CASSLGQNNEQFF.

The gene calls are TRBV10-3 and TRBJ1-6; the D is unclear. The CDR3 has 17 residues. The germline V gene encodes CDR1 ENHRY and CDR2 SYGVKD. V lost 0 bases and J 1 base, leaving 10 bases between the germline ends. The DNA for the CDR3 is TGTGCCATCAGTGAGTCGAAGCCTTCTTCCTATAATTCACCCCTCCACTTT. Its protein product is CAISESKPSSYNSPLHF.

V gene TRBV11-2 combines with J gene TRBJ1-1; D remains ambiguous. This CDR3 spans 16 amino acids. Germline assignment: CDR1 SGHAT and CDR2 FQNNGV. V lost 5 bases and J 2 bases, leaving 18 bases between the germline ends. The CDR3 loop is CASSPRFSNKNTEAFF. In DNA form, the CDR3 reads TGTGCCAGCAGCCCCCGCTTTTCGAATAAAAACACTGAAGCTTTCTTT.

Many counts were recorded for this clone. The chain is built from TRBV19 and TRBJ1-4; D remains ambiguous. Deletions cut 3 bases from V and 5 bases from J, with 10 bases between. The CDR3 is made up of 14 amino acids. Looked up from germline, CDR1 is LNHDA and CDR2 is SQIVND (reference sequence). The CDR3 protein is CASSIGALNEKLFF. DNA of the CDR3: TGTGCCAGTAGTATCGGCGCCTTGAATGAAAAACTGTTTTTT.

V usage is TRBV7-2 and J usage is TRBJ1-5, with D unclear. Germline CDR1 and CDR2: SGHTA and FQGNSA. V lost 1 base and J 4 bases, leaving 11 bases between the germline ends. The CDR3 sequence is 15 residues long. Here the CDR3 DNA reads TGTGCCAGCAGCTTAGAGGGCCTGCGGAATCAGCCCCAGCATTTT. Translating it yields CASSLEGLRNQPQHF.

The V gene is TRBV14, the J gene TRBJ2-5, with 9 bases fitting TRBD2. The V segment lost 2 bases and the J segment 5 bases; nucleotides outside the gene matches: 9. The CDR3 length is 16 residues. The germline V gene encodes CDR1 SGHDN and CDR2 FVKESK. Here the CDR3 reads CASSQFRGGAGETQYF. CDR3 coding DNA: TGTGCCAGCAGCCAATTCCGCGGGGGGGCTGGGGAGACCCAGTACTTC.

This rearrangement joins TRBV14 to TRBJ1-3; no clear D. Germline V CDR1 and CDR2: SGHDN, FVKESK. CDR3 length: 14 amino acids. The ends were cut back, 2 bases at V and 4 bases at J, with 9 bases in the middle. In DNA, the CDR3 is TGTGCCAGCAGCCAATGGGAAGGGGGAAACACCATATATTTT. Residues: CASSQWEGGNTIYF.

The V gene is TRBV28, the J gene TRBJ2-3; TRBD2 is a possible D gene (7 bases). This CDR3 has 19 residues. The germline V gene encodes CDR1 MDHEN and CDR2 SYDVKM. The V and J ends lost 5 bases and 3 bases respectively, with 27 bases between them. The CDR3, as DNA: TGTGCCAGCAGTCCTCAACGGCTCGGAGCCGGGGGGCGTACAGATACGCAGTATTTT. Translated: CASSPQRLGAGGRTDTQYF.

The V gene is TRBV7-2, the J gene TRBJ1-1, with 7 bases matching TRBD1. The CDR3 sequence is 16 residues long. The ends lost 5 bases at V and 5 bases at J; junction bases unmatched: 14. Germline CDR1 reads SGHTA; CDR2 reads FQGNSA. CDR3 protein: CASSPRTGGAVTEAFF. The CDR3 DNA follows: TGTGCCAGCAGCCCTAGGACAGGAGGGGCAGTAACTGAAGCTTTCTTT.

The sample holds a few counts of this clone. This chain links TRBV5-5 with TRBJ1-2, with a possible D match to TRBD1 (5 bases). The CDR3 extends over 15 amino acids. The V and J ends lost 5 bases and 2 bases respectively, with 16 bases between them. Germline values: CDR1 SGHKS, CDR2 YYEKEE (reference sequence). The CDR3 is CASSPRGAGNYGYTF. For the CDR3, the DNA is TGTGCCAGCAGTCCGCGAGGAGCAGGGAACTATGGCTACACCTTC.

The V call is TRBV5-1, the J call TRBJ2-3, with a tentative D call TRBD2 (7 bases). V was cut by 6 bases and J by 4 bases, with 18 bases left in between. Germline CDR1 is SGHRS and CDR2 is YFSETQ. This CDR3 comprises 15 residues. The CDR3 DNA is TGCGCCAGCACCTGGAAGGGGGGGAAAGCAGATACGCAGTATTTT. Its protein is CASTWKGGKADTQYF.

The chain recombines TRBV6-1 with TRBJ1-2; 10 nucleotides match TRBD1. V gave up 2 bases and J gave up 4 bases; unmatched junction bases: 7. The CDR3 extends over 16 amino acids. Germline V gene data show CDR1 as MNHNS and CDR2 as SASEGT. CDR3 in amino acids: CASSEPGTGEAYGYTF. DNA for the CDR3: TGTGCCAGCAGTGAACCCGGGACAGGGGAAGCCTATGGCTACACCTTC.

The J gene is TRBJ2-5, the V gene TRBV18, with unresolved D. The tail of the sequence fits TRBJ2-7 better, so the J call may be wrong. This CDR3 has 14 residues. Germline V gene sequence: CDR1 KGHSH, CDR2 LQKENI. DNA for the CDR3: TGTGCCAGCTCACCACCGAGCCAGGTTGGCGAGCAGTACTTC. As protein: CASSPPSQVGEQYF.